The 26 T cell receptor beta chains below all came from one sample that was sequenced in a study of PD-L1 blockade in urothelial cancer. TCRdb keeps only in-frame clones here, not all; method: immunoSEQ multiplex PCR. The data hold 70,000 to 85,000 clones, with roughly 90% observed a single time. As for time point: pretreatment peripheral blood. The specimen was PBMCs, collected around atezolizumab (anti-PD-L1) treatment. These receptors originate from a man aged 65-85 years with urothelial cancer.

The CDR3 sequence is CASSRDSFYEQYF. The DNA for the CDR3 is TGTGCCAGCAGCCGGGACAGTTTCTACGAGCAGTACTTC. This chain connects TRBV6-5 to TRBJ2-7; 7 bases are a match to TRBD1. CDR3 length equals 13 residues. Germline V gene data show CDR1 as MNHEY and CDR2 as SVGAGI. V was pared by 6 bases and J by 3 bases, with 5 bases of the junction left unmatched.

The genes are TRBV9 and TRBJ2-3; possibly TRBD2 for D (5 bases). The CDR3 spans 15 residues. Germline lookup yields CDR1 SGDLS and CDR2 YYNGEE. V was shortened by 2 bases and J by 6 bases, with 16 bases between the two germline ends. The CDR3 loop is CASSVDYFRTDTQYF. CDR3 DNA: TGTGCCAGCAGCGTTGACTACTTCCGGACGGATACGCAGTATTTT.

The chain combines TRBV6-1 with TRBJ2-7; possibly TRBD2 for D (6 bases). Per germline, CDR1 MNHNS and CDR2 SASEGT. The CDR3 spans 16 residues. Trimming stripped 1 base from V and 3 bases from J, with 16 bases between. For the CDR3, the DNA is TGTGCCAGCAGTGAAGGCCTCCCGGCGGGATACTACGAGCAGTACTTC. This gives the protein CASSEGLPAGYYEQYF.

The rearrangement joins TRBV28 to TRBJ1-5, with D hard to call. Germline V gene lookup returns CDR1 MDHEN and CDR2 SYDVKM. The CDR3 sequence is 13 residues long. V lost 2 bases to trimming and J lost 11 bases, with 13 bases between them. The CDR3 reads CASSLSTPVSQHF. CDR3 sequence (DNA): TGTGCCAGCAGTTTAAGCACCCCCGTGTCCCAGCATTTT. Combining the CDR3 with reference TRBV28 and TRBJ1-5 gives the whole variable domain DVKVTQSSRYLVKRTGEKVFLECVQDMDHENMFWYRQDPGLGLRLIYFSYDVKMKEKGDIPEGYSVSREKKERFSLILESASTNQTSMYLCASSLSTPVSQHFGDGTRLSIL.

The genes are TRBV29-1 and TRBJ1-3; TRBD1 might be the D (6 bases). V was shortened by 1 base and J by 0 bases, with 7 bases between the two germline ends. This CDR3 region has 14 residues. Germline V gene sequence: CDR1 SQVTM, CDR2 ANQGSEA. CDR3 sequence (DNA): TGCAGCGTTGAAGTAGGGGGCTCTGGAAACACCATATATTTT. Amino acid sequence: CSVEVGGSGNTIYF.

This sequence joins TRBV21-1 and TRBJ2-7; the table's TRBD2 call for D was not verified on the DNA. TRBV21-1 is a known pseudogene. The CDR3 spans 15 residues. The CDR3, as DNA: TGTGCCAGCAGCAAAGGCCCACTAGCGGGAGACGAGCAGTACTTC. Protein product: CASSKGPLAGDEQYF.

The CDR3 protein is CASSLVGDGYTF. As DNA, the CDR3 is TGTGCCAGCAGCTTAGTAGGGGATGGCTACACCTTC. The chain couples TRBV7-9 to TRBJ1-2, with D possibly being TRBD1 (5 bases). Germline CDR1 reads SEHNR; CDR2 reads FQNEAQ (reference sequence). V gave up 1 base and J gave up 6 bases, with 6 bases separating them. CDR3 length equals 12 residues.

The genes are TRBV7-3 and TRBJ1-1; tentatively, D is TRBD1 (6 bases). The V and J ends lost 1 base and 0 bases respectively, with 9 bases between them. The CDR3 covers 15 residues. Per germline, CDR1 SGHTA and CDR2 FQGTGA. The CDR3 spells CASSLNGQLNTEAFF. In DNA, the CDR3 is TGTGCCAGCAGCTTAAACGGACAGCTGAACACTGAAGCTTTCTTT.

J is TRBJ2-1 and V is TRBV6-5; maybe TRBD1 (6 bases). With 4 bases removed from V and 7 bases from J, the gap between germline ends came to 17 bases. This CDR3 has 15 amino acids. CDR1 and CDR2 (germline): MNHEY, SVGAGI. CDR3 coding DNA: TGTGCCAGCAGTTTAACTCTGGGGGCAGGGAATGAGCAGTTCTTC. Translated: CASSLTLGAGNEQFF.

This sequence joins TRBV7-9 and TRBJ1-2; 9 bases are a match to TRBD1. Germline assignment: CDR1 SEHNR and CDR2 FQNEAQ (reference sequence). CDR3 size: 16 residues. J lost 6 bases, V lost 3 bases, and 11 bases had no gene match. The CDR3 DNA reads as TGTGCCAGCAGCTTGGGTGGACAAACAGGGGGCCATGGCTACACCTTC. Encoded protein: CASSLGGQTGGHGYTF.

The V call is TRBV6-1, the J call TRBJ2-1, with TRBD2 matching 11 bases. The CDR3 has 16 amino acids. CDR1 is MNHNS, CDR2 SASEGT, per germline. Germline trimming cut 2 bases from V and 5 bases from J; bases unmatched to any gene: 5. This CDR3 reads CASSEWGLAADNEQFF. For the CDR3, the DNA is TGTGCCAGCAGTGAATGGGGACTAGCGGCAGACAATGAGCAGTTCTTC.

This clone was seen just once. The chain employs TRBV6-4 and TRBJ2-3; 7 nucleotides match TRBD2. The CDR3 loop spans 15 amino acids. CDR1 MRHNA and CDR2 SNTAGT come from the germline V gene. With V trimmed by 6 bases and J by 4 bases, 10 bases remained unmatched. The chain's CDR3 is CASSEGLNSADTQYF. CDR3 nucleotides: TGTGCCAGCAGCGAGGGACTAAATAGCGCAGATACGCAGTATTTT.

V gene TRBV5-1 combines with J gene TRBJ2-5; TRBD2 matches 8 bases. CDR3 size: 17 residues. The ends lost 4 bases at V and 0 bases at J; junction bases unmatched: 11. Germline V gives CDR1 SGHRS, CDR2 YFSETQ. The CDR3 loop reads CASSAGLVGGYQETQYF. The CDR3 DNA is TGCGCCAGCAGCGCGGGACTAGTGGGGGGGTACCAAGAGACCCAGTACTTC.

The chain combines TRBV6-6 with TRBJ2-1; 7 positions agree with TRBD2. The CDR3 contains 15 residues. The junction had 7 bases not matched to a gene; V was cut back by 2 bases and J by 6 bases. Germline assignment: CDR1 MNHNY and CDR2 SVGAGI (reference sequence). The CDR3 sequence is CASSYEREWANEQFF. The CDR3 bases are TGTGCCAGCAGTTACGAGCGGGAATGGGCCAATGAGCAGTTCTTC.

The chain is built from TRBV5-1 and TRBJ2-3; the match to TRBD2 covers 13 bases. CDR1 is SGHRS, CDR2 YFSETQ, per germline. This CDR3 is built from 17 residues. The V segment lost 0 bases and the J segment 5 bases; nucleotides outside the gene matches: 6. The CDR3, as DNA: TGCGCCAGCAGCTTGGTTCCCGGACTAGCGGGAGAAGATACGCAGTATTTT. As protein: CASSLVPGLAGEDTQYF.

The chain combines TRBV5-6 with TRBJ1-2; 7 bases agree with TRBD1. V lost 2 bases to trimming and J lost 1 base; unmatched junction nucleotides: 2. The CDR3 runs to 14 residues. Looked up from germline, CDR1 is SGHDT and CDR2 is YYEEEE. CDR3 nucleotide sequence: TGTGCCAGCAGCTTACAGGGGATTAACTATGGCTACACCTTC. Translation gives CASSLQGINYGYTF.

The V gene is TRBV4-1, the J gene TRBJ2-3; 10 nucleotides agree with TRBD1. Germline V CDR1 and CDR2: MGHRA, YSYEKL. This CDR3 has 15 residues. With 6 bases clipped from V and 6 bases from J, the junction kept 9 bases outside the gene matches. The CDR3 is CASRRPGTGADTQYF. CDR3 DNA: TGCGCCAGCAGGCGTCCGGGGACAGGGGCGGATACGCAGTATTTT.

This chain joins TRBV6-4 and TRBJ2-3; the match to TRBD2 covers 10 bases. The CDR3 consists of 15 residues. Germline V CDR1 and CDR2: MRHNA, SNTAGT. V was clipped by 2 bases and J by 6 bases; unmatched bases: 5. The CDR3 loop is CASSDEAGGGDTQYF. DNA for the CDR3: TGTGCCAGCAGTGACGAAGCGGGAGGGGGGGATACGCAGTATTTT.

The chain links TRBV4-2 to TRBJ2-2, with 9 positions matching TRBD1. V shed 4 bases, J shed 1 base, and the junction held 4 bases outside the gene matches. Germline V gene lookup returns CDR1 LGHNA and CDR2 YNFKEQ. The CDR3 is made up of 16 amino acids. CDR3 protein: CASSPNRGRNTGELFF. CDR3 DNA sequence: TGTGCCAGCAGCCCCAACAGGGGGCGGAACACCGGGGAGCTGTTTTTT.

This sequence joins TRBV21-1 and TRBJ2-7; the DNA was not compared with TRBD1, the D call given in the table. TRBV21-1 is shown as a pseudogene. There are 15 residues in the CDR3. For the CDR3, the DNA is TGTGCCAGCAGCAAAGTGGGGGACAGGTCCTACGAGCAGTACTTC. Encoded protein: CASSKVGDRSYEQYF.

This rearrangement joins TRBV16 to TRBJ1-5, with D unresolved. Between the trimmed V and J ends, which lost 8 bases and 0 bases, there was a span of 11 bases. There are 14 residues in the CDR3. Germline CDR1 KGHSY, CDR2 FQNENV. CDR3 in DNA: TGTGCCAGCGTTCCGTCCTATAGCAATCAGCCCCAGCATTTT. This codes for CASVPSYSNQPQHF.

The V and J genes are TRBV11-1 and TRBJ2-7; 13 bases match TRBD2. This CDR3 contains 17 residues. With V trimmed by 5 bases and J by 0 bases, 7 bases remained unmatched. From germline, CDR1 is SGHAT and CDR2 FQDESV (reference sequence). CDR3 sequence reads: CASSRTSGRVSSYEQYF. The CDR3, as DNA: TGTGCCAGCAGCCGGACTAGCGGGAGAGTAAGCTCCTACGAGCAGTACTTC.

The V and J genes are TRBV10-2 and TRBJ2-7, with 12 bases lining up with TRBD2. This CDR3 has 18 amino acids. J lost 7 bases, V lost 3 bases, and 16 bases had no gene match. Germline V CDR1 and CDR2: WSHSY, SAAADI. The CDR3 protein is CASSEKTSGSGVGREQYF. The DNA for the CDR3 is TGCGCCAGCAGTGAAAAGACTAGCGGGAGTGGAGTGGGTCGGGAGCAGTACTTC.

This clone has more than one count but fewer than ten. CDR3 amino acids: CASSSRQNTEAFF. The DNA for the CDR3 is TGTGCCAGCAGCTCACGACAGAACACTGAAGCTTTCTTT. The genes are TRBV9 and TRBJ1-1; D remains unclear. Trimming took 4 bases from V and 1 from J, leaving 8 bases between them. The CDR3 covers 13 residues. Germline assignment: CDR1 SGDLS and CDR2 YYNGEE.

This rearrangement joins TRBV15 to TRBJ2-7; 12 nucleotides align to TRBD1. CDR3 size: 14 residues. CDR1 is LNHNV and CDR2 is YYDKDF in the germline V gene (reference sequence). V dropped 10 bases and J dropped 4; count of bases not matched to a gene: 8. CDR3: CAIGTGGARYEQYF. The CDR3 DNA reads TGTGCCATCGGGACAGGGGGCGCAAGGTACGAGCAGTACTTC.

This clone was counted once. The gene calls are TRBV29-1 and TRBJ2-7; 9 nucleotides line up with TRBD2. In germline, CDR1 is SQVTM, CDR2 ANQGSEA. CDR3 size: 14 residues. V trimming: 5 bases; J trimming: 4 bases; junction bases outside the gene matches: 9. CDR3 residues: CSVSLAGAVYEQYF. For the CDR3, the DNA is TGCAGCGTTAGTTTAGCGGGAGCAGTGTACGAGCAGTACTTC.